This record covers a single T cell receptor (beta chain). The CDR3 runs to 14 residues. The V and J ends lost 4 bases and 4 bases, in that order; junction bases with no gene match: 4. The germline V gene encodes CDR1 LNHDA and CDR2 SQIVND (reference sequence). This sample is part of a study of T cell responses to AZD1222 COVID-19 vaccine. The repertoire was sequenced with immunoSEQ multiplex PCR; TCRdb's copy has only in-frame clones and lacks some. The sample includes 100,000 or so clones, just over 85% seen only once; the top ten take about 6%. The chain couples TRBV19 to TRBJ2-1; 7 bases map to TRBD1. The sequenced sample was peripheral blood, obtained on day 0 of AZD1222 vaccination. The origin of this receptor is an adult in good health. CDR3 loop: CASSTGQDYNEQFF. The CDR3 bases are TGTGCCAGTAGTACCGGACAGGATTACAATGAGCAGTTCTTC.